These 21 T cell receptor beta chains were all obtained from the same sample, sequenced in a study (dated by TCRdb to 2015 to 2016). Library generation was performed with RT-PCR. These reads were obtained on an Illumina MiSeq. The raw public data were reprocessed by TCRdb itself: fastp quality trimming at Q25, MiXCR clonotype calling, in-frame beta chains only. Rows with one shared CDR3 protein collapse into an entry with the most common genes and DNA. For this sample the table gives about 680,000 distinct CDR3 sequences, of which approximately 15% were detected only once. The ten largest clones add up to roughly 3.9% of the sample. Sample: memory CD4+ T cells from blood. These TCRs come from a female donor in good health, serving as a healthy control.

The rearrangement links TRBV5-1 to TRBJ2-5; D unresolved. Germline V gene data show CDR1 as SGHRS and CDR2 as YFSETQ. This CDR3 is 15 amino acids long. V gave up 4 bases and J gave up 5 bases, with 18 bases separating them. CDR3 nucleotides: TGCGCCAGCAGCGGACGAACCGCGGTGGGGGAGACCCAGTACTTC. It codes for CASSGRTAVGETQYF.

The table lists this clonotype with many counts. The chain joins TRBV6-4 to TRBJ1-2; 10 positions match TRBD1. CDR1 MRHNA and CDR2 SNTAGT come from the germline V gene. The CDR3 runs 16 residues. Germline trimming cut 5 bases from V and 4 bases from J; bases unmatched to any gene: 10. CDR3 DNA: TGTGCCAGCAGTCTAATTGGGACAGGGGCTCTCTATGGCTACACCTTC. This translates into CASSLIGTGALYGYTF.

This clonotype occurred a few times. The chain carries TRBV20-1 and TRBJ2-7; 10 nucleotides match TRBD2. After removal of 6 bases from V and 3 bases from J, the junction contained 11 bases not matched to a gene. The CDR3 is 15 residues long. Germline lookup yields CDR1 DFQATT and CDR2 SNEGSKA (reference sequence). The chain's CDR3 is CSASDLAGVNYEQYF. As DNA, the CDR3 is TGCAGTGCCTCTGACCTAGCGGGGGTCAACTACGAGCAGTACTTC.

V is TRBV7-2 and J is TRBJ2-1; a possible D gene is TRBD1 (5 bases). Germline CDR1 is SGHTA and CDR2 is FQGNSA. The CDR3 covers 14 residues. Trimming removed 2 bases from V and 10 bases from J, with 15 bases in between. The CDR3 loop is CASSLIDFKGEQFF. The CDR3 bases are TGTGCCAGCAGCTTAATCGATTTCAAGGGGGAGCAGTTCTTC.

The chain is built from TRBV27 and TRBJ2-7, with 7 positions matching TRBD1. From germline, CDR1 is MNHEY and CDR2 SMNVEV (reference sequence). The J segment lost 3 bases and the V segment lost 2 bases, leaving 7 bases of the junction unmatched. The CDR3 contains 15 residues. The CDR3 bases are TGTGCCAGCAGTTTAAGAGTAGCAGGGGGCTACGAGCAGTACTTC. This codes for CASSLRVAGGYEQYF.

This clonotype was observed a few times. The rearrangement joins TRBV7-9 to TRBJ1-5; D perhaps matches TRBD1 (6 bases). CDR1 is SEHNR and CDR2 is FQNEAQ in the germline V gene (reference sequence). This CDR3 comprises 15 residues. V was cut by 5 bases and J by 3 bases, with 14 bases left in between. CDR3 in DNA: TGTGCCAGCAGCAGGGGGGGGGGCCCCAATCAGCCCCAGCATTTT. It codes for CASSRGGGPNQPQHF.

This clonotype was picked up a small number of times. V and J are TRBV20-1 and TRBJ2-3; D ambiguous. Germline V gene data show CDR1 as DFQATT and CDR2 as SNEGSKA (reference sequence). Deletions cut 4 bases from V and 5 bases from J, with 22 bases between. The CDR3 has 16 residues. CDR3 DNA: TGCAGTGCTATTTTTTCGGCGAGAGTTCATGGAGATACGCAGTATTTT. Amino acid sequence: CSAIFSARVHGDTQYF.

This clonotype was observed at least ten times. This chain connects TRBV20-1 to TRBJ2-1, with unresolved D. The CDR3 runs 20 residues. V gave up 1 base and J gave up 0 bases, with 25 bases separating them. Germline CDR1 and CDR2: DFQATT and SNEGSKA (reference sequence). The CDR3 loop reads CSARALTSARIVTSYNEQFF. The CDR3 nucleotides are TGCAGTGCTAGAGCCTTGACTTCGGCCCGGATTGTGACCTCCTACAATGAGCAGTTCTTC.

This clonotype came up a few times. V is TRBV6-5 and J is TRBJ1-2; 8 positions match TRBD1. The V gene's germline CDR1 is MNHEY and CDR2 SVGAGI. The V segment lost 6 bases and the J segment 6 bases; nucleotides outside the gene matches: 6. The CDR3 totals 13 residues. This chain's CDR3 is CASRRTGPNGYTF. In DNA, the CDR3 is TGTGCCAGCAGGCGGACAGGGCCAAATGGCTACACCTTC.

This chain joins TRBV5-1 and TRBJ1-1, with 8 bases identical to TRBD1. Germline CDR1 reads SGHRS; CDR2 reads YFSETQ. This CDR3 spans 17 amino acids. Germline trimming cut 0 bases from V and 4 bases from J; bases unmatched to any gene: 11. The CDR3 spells CASSLDSSGTGGTEAFF. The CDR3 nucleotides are TGCGCCAGCAGCTTGGATTCTAGCGGCACAGGGGGCACTGAAGCTTTCTTT. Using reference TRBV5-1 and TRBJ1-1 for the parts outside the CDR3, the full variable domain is KAGVTQTPRYLIKTRGQQVTLSCSPISGHRSVSWYQQTPGQGLQFLFEYFSETQRNKGNFPGRFSGRQFSNSRSEMNVSTLELGDSALYLCASSLDSSGTGGTEAFFGQGTRLTVV.

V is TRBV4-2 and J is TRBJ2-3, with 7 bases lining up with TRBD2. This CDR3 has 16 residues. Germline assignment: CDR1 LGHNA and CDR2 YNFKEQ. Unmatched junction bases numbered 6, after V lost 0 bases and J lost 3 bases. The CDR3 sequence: CASSQEPSGQTDTQYF. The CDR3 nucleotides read TGTGCCAGCAGCCAAGAACCTAGCGGACAAACAGATACGCAGTATTTT.

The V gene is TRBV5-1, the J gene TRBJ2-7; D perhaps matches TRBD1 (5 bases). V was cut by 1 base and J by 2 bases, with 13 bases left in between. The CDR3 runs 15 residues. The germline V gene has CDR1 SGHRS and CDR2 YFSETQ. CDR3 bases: TGCGCCAGCAGCTTGACCGACATGGGGCCCTACGAGCAGTACTTC. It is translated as CASSLTDMGPYEQYF.

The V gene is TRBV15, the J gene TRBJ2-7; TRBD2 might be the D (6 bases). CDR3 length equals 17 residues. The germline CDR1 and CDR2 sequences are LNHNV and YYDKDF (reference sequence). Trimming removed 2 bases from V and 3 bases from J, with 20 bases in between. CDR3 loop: CATSRRDQRSAGYEQYF. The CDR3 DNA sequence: TGTGCCACCAGCAGAAGGGACCAGAGGTCAGCGGGCTACGAGCAGTACTTC. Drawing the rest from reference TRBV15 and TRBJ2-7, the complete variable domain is DAMVIQNPRYQVTQFGKPVTLSCSQTLNHNVMYWYQQKSSQAPKLLFHYYDKDFNNEADTPDNFQSRRPNTSFCFLDIRSPGLGDTAMYLCATSRRDQRSAGYEQYFGPGTRLTVT.

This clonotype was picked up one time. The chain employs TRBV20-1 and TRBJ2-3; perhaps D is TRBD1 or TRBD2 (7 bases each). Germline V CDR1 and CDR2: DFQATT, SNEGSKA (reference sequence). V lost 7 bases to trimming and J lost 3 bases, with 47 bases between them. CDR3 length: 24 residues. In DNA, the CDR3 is TGCAGTGGTATCAACGCAGAGTTATTTTGCTTGCAGTCTTGGGGGGAGGGGGCGACAGATACGCAGTATTTT. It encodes CSGINAELFCLQSWGEGATDTQYF.

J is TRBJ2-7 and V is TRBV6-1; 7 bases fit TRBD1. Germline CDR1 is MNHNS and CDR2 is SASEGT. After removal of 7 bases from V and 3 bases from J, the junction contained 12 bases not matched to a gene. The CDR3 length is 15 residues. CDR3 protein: CASMGNPGQFYEQYF. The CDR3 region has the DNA TGTGCCAGCATGGGAAATCCGGGACAGTTCTACGAGCAGTACTTC.

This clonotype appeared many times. The DNA of the CDR3 is TGTGCCAGCAGCCAAGGATTGGGAGGGGACGAGCAGTACTTC. Translating gives CASSQGLGGDEQYF. This chain links TRBV3-1 with TRBJ2-7; 7 bases align to TRBD2. The germline V gene encodes CDR1 LGHDT and CDR2 YNNKEL (reference sequence). The length of the CDR3 is 14 residues. V lost 1 base, J lost 5 bases, and 5 bases stayed unmatched.

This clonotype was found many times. The CDR3 region is CSAMVAGGNEQFF. DNA for the CDR3: TGCAGTGCTATGGTAGCGGGAGGTAATGAGCAGTTCTTC. The chain combines TRBV20-1 with TRBJ2-1, with 10 positions matching TRBD2. The CDR3 length is 13 residues. The junction had 4 bases not matched to a gene; V was cut back by 4 bases and J by 7 bases. The germline gives CDR1 DFQATT, CDR2 SNEGSKA (reference sequence).

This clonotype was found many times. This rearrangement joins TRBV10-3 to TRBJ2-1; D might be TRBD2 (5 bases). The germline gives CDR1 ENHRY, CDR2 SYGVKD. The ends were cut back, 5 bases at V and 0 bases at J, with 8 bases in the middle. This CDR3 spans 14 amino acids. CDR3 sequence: CAISSGSSYNEQFF. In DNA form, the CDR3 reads TGTGCCATCAGTAGCGGAAGCTCCTACAATGAGCAGTTCTTC.

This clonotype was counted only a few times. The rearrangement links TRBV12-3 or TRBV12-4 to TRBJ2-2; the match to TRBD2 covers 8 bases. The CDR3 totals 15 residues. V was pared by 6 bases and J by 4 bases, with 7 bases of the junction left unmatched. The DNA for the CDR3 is TGTGCCAGCAGCCGGACTAGCTATAGCACCGGGGAGCTGTTTTTT. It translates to CASSRTSYSTGELFF.

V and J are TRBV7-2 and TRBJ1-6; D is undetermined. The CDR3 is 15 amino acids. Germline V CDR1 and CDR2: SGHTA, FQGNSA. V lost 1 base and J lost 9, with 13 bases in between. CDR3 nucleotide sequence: TGTGCCAGCAGCTTAGTAGATGCTATGAGTTCACCCCTCCACTTT. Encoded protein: CASSLVDAMSSPLHF.

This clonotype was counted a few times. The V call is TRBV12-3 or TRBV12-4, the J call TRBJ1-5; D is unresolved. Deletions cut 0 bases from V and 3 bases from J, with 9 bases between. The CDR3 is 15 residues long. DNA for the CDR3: TGTGCCAGCAGTTTAGCATGGGGAAACAATCAGCCCCAGCATTTT. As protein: CASSLAWGNNQPQHF.